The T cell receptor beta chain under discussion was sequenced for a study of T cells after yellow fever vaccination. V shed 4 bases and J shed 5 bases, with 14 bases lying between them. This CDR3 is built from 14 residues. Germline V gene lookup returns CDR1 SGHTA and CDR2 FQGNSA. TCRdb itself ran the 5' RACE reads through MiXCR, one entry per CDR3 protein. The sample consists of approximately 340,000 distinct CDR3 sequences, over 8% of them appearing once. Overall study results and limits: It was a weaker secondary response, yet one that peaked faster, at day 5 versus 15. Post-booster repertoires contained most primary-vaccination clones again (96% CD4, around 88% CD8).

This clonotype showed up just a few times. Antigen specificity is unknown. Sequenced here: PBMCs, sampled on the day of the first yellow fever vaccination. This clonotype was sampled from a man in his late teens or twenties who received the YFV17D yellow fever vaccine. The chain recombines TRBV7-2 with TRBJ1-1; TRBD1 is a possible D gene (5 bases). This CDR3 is CASSSRQGETEAFF. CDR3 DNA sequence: TGTGCCAGCAGCTCAAGACAAGGGGAAACTGAAGCTTTCTTT.